What follows are 27 T cell receptor beta chains derived from one specimen sequenced in a study of PD-1 blockade in classical Hodgkin lymphoma (dated by TCRdb to the early 2020s). The time point label corresponds to: cycle 4 day 1 (C4D1), after less than 7 weeks of nivolumab. Every trial patient had relapsed after autologous stem cell transplantation, and cohorts A, B and C differed in prior brentuximab vedotin exposure. The receptor library was made with the immunoSEQ multiplex PCR assay. Sourced from immuneACCESS, this table was stored by TCRdb with only in-frame sequences that have V and J called. A share of the clones is absent; for the studies checked, an unresolved V gene accounts for under half, and the remainder has no known explanation. This sample lists 43,000 or so clones; 78% were detected once. The top ten constitute roughly 35% of the sample. The starting material was peripheral blood mononuclear cells (PBMCs), obtained before the fourth cycle of nivolumab. These receptors all stem from a human donor with classical Hodgkin lymphoma.

This clone was found a few times. The chain is built from TRBV19 and TRBJ1-1; 7 nucleotides align to TRBD1. The CDR3 sequence is 12 residues long. After removal of 6 bases from V and 7 bases from J, the junction contained 5 bases not matched to a gene. The germline CDR1 and CDR2 sequences are LNHDA and SQIVND (reference sequence). Here the CDR3 reads CASSGTEIEAFF. In nucleotides, the CDR3 is TGTGCCAGTAGCGGGACAGAAATTGAAGCTTTCTTT.

The chain uses TRBV20-1 and TRBJ2-7, with D hard to call. Germline loops: CDR1 DFQATT, CDR2 SNEGSKA (reference sequence). The V gene lost 0 bases and the J gene lost 7 bases, with 7 bases spanning the gap. The CDR3 is 11 residues long. CDR3 sequence reads: CSARDIREQYF. The CDR3 DNA reads as TGCAGTGCTAGAGATATCCGTGAGCAGTACTTC.

This clone was counted once. The V and J genes are TRBV27 and TRBJ1-6, with 7 bases aligning to TRBD1. The germline V gene encodes CDR1 MNHEY and CDR2 SMNVEV (reference sequence). The CDR3 is made up of 15 amino acids. The V gene end was trimmed by 6 bases and the J gene end by 10 bases; junction bases not matched to a gene: 12. The DNA of the CDR3 is TGTGCCAGCAGCACAGACAGGGCCCTGGGCTCACCCCTCCACTTT. Amino acid sequence: CASSTDRALGSPLHF.

This clone occurred once. The rearrangement joins TRBV5-5 to TRBJ2-4; TRBD1 might be the D (6 bases). CDR3 size: 13 residues. V lost 9 bases to trimming and J lost 5 bases, with 15 bases between them. In germline, CDR1 is SGHKS, CDR2 YYEKEE (reference sequence). CDR3 region: CATSRGQENIQYF. The CDR3 coding sequence is TGTGCCACCTCTCGGGGACAAGAAAACATTCAGTACTTC.

This rearrangement joins TRBV19 to TRBJ1-1, with TRBD1 as a possible D gene (6 bases). The germline V gene has CDR1 LNHDA and CDR2 SQIVND (reference sequence). The CDR3 is 14 residues long. V gave up 7 bases and J gave up 7 bases, with 19 bases separating them. CDR3 protein: CASTNLPRTVEAFF. CDR3 bases: TGTGCCAGTACCAACTTGCCCAGGACAGTTGAAGCTTTCTTT.

The genes are TRBV5-1 and TRBJ2-5; a weak D match, TRBD1 (6 bases). Per germline, CDR1 SGHRS and CDR2 YFSETQ. Trimming removed 4 bases at V and 0 bases at J, with 10 bases between. The CDR3 has 14 amino acids. CDR3 sequence: CASSNGQYQETQYF. CDR3 DNA: TGCGCCAGCAGCAACGGACAGTACCAAGAGACCCAGTACTTC.

V gene TRBV15 combines with J gene TRBJ2-7; 8 bases agree with TRBD2. Trimming cost V 0 bases and J 7 bases; bases outside gene matches: 8. The V gene's germline CDR1 is LNHNV and CDR2 YYDKDF (reference sequence). The CDR3 is 15 amino acids. CDR3 sequence reads: CATSRDASGLREQYF. Here the CDR3 DNA reads TGTGCCACCAGCAGAGATGCTAGCGGGCTACGGGAGCAGTACTTC.

This clone has only a few counts. V and J are TRBV19 and TRBJ2-7, with 7 bases that match TRBD1. The CDR3 has 13 residues. V lost 6 bases, J lost 2 bases, and 4 bases stayed unmatched. Germline CDR1 and CDR2: LNHDA and SQIVND (reference sequence). CDR3 in amino acids: CASRRDSPYEQYF. The CDR3 nucleotides are TGTGCCAGTAGGAGGGACAGCCCCTACGAGCAGTACTTC.

This rearrangement joins TRBV6-1 to TRBJ2-1; the D is unclear. V dropped 1 base and J dropped 4 bases, with 11 bases sitting between them. Germline assignment: CDR1 MNHNS and CDR2 SASEGT. This CDR3 comprises 15 residues. The CDR3 sequence is CASSEGRPRYNEQFF. The CDR3 DNA sequence: TGTGCCAGCAGTGAAGGAAGGCCTCGGTACAATGAGCAGTTCTTC.

J is TRBJ1-2 and V is TRBV11-2; D perhaps matches TRBD1 (5 bases). This CDR3 spans 15 amino acids. Germline V gives CDR1 SGHAT, CDR2 FQNNGV. Trimming took 4 bases from V and 5 from J, leaving 17 bases between them. CDR3 region: CASSSRQGWLYGYTF. The CDR3 coding sequence is TGTGCCAGCAGCTCCCGCCAGGGATGGTTGTATGGCTACACCTTC.

The chain has TRBV7-2 and TRBJ1-1; D uncertain. The V and J ends lost 7 bases and 0 bases respectively, with 12 bases between them. Per the germline V gene, CDR1 is SGHTA and CDR2 is FQGNSA. This CDR3 is 14 amino acids long. CDR3 sequence (DNA): TGTGCCAGCACAGGCTCGGCCCTGAACACTGAAGCTTTCTTT. Translated, it gives CASTGSALNTEAFF.

The V gene is TRBV9, the J gene TRBJ1-3; D not resolved. There are 14 residues in the CDR3. Trimming removed 0 bases from V and 0 bases from J, with 4 bases in between. Germline CDR1 is SGDLS and CDR2 is YYNGEE. This CDR3 is CASSVASSGNTIYF. CDR3 sequence (DNA): TGTGCCAGCAGCGTAGCTAGCTCTGGAAACACCATATATTTT.

J is TRBJ2-7 and V is TRBV30; weak D call: TRBD1 (6 bases). V was pared by 2 bases and J by 5 bases, with 13 bases between. This CDR3 has 13 residues. Germline V gene data show CDR1 as GTSNPN and CDR2 as SVGIG (reference sequence). CDR3 loop: CAWSLQQGNEQYF. CDR3 nucleotides: TGTGCCTGGAGTCTCCAACAGGGTAACGAGCAGTACTTC.

This chain connects TRBV11-2 to TRBJ1-1; D is ambiguous. The CDR3 length is 12 residues. Trimming left V 2 bases short and J 7 bases short, with 8 bases between. Germline V gene sequence: CDR1 SGHAT, CDR2 FQNNGV. CDR3 sequence reads: CASSLTLREAFF. Written as DNA, the CDR3 is TGTGCCAGCAGCTTAACCCTGCGTGAAGCTTTCTTT.

The chain carries TRBV2 and TRBJ1-4, with a possible D match to TRBD1 (5 bases). V shed 3 bases and J shed 8 bases, with 13 bases lying between them. Germline V lookup: CDR1 SNHLY, CDR2 FYNNEI. The CDR3 totals 14 residues. The CDR3 protein is CASSEQGSGEKLFF. Written as DNA, the CDR3 is TGTGCCAGCAGTGAGCAGGGCTCGGGGGAAAAACTGTTTTTT. The full variable domain, completed using reference TRBV2 and TRBJ1-4, is EPEVTQTPSHQVTQMGQEVILRCVPISNHLYFYWYRQILGQKVEFLVSFYNNEISEKSEIFDDQFSVERPDGSNFTLKIRSTKLEDSAMYFCASSEQGSGEKLFFGSGTQLSVL.

This sequence joins TRBV2 and TRBJ2-4; D perhaps matches TRBD1 (7 bases). The CDR3 has 17 residues. Trimming removed 9 bases at V and 3 bases at J, with 24 bases between. In germline, CDR1 is SNHLY, CDR2 FYNNEI. CDR3 DNA: TGTGCCAGTGGGGGGCGCGACAGGGCGAAGGACAAAAACATTCAGTACTTC. Protein sequence: CASGGRDRAKDKNIQYF.

V gene TRBV7-9 combines with J gene TRBJ1-1; maybe TRBD1 (6 bases). V lost 2 bases and J lost 1, with 8 bases in between. Per germline, CDR1 SEHNR and CDR2 FQNEAQ (reference sequence). The CDR3 runs to 14 residues. The CDR3 region has the DNA TGTGCCAGCAGCTTACTGGGGGCGAACACTGAAGCTTTCTTT. Protein product: CASSLLGANTEAFF. The variable domain in full, with the rest retrieved from reference TRBV7-9 and TRBJ1-1, is DTGVSQNPRHKITKRGQNVTFRCDPISEHNRLYWYRQTLGQGPEFLTYFQNEAQLEKSRLLSDRFSAERPKGSFSTLEIQRTEQGDSAMYLCASSLLGANTEAFFGQGTRLTVV.

The chain has TRBV6-5 and TRBJ2-1; D remains unclear. The V end was cut by 0 bases, the J end by 6 bases, with 12 bases between. Looked up from germline, CDR1 is MNHEY and CDR2 is SVGAGI. This CDR3 comprises 15 residues. CDR3 DNA sequence: TGTGCCAGCAGTTACTCTCACAGTTTCGGCAATGAGCAGTTCTTC. It codes for CASSYSHSFGNEQFF.

The V gene is TRBV2, the J gene TRBJ1-2; D perhaps matches TRBD1 (5 bases). V lost 6 bases to trimming and J lost 11 bases, with 16 bases between them. CDR3 length equals 12 residues. Germline-derived CDR1 and CDR2 are SNHLY and FYNNEI. DNA of the CDR3: TGTGCCAGCAGGGGGGACTCCGGAATATACACCTTC. Amino acids: CASRGDSGIYTF.

This clone was seen a single time. The chain couples TRBV9 to TRBJ1-1; D ambiguous. V was clipped by 3 bases and J by 1 base, with 16 bases between them. The germline gives CDR1 SGDLS, CDR2 YYNGEE. This CDR3 has 16 amino acids. CDR3 nucleotides: TGTGCCAGCAGCGCCGCGGTCGGGGTACCGAACACTGAAGCTTTCTTT. Residues: CASSAAVGVPNTEAFF. The full variable domain, rest sourced from reference TRBV9 and TRBJ1-1, is DSGVTQTPKHLITATGQRVTLRCSPRSGDLSVYWYQQSLDQGLQFLIQYYNGEERAKGNILERFSAQQFPDLHSELNLSSLELGDSALYFCASSAAVGVPNTEAFFGQGTRLTVV.

The chain is built from TRBV6-1 and TRBJ1-2; 7 bases map to TRBD1. Germline V CDR1 and CDR2: MNHNS, SASEGT. V dropped 1 base and J dropped 4; count of bases not matched to a gene: 3. There are 14 residues in the CDR3. This chain's CDR3 is CASSEGDSLYGYTF. In nucleotides, the CDR3 is TGTGCCAGCAGTGAAGGGGACAGTCTCTATGGCTACACCTTC.

The chain recombines TRBV29-1 with TRBJ2-7; a weak D match, TRBD1 (5 bases). The germline gives CDR1 SQVTM, CDR2 ANQGSEA. CDR3 length: 12 amino acids. The V end was cut by 7 bases, the J end by 1 base, with 11 bases between. This CDR3 reads CSARGASYEQYF. CDR3 bases: TGCAGCGCAAGGGGTGCTTCCTACGAGCAGTACTTC.

The gene calls are TRBV6-5 and TRBJ1-2; 7 positions agree with TRBD1. This CDR3 has 14 residues. Germline loops: CDR1 MNHEY, CDR2 SVGAGI. V shed 6 bases and J 6 bases; nucleotides not matched to a gene: 10. The CDR3 here is CASSTTGQVHGYTF. The CDR3 nucleotides are TGTGCCAGCAGCACAACTGGACAGGTTCATGGCTACACCTTC.

The CDR3: CASGLSHRVTGELFF. CDR3 nucleotide sequence: TGTGCCAGCGGCCTTTCTCACAGGGTAACCGGGGAGCTGTTTTTT. The chain uses TRBV27 and TRBJ2-2, with a tentative D call TRBD1 (6 bases). CDR3 length: 15 amino acids. The V and J ends lost 8 bases and 5 bases respectively, with 18 bases between them. Germline-derived CDR1 and CDR2 are MNHEY and SMNVEV (reference sequence).

J is TRBJ1-1 and V is TRBV5-1; TRBD1 matches at 7 bases. CDR3 size: 14 residues. In germline, CDR1 is SGHRS, CDR2 YFSETQ. V was pared by 4 bases and J by 4 bases, with 7 bases of the junction left unmatched. CDR3 in amino acids: CASSRQGEGTEAFF. CDR3 nucleotide sequence: TGCGCCAGCAGCCGACAGGGAGAGGGCACTGAAGCTTTCTTT. The full variable domain, in which reference TRBV5-1 and TRBJ1-1 provide the parts outside the CDR3, is KAGVTQTPRYLIKTRGQQVTLSCSPISGHRSVSWYQQTPGQGLQFLFEYFSETQRNKGNFPGRFSGRQFSNSRSEMNVSTLELGDSALYLCASSRQGEGTEAFFGQGTRLTVV.

The V call is TRBV27, the J call TRBJ1-1; D remains ambiguous. Germline-derived CDR1 and CDR2 are MNHEY and SMNVEV (reference sequence). The CDR3 sequence is 16 residues long. V shed 3 bases and J shed 2 bases, with 16 bases lying between them. The CDR3 nucleotides are TGTGCCAGCAGTTTCGGCTATGTGGGAAGAAACACTGAAGCTTTCTTT. It specifies CASSFGYVGRNTEAFF.

This clone came up once. The CDR3 loop reads CASSFERTGELFF. As DNA, the CDR3 is TGCGCCAGCAGCTTCGAACGTACCGGGGAGCTGTTTTTT. The chain is built from TRBV5-1 and TRBJ2-2; D ambiguous. The germline CDR1 and CDR2 sequences are SGHRS and YFSETQ. This CDR3 has 13 residues. The germline V and J ends were trimmed by 2 bases and 5 bases, with 7 bases remaining between them. Drawing the rest from reference TRBV5-1 and TRBJ2-2, the complete variable domain is KAGVTQTPRYLIKTRGQQVTLSCSPISGHRSVSWYQQTPGQGLQFLFEYFSETQRNKGNFPGRFSGRQFSNSRSEMNVSTLELGDSALYLCASSFERTGELFFGEGSRLTVL.